Reported below is one T cell receptor (beta chain). The same CDR3 is also encoded by other DNA sequences in this sample. The source of the sample is a study of blood T cell repertoires in COVID-19. Whole-study context: The study drew acute and convalescent COVID-19 samples from the United States, Italy and Spain. T cells, B-cell-depleted T cells, or PBMCs provided the cDNA or gDNA that served as material.

The CDR3 spans 13 residues. Per the germline V gene, CDR1 is SGHTA and CDR2 is FQGTGA. The V end was cut by 2 bases, the J end by 2 bases, with 6 bases between. In the study's own analysis: Amplification with reference gene primers provided the estimates of nucleated cell counts. Method: immunoSEQ multiplex PCR; TCRdb's copy keeps in-frame clones and lacks some. V, J and clone size are taken as reported in that table, and D and trimming were inferred from the DNA itself. Among about 150,000 clones listed, roughly 85% were seen once. This rearrangement joins TRBV7-3 to TRBJ1-2; a weak D match, TRBD1 (6 bases). The sequencing sample was made of peripheral blood. This TCR was sampled from a woman older than 75 with active or convalescent COVID-19. The CDR3 DNA reads as TGTGCCAGCAGCTTAGGACAGAACTATGGCTACACCTTC. Translation gives CASSLGQNYGYTF.